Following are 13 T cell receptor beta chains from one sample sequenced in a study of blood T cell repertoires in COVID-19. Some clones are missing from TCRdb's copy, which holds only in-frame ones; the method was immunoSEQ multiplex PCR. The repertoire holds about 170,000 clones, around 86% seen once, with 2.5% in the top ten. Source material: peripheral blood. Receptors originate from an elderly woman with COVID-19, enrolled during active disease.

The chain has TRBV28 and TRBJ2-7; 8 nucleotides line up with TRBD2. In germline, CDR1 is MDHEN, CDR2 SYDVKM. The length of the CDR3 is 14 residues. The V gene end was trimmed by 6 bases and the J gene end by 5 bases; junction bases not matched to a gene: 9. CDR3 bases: TGTGCCAGCAGGGGGGGGACTAGGGTTCACGAGCAGTACTTC. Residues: CASRGGTRVHEQYF. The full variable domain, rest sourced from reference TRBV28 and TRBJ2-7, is DVKVTQSSRYLVKRTGEKVFLECVQDMDHENMFWYRQDPGLGLRLIYFSYDVKMKEKGDIPEGYSVSREKKERFSLILESASTNQTSMYLCASRGGTRVHEQYFGPGTRLTVT.

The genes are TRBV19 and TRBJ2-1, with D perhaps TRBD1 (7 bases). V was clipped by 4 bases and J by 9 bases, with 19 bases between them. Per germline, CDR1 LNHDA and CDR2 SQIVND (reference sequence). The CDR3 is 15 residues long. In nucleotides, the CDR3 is TGTGCCAGTAGTACGGAAAGACAGGGAGCGGGTGAGCAGTTCTTC. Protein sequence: CASSTERQGAGEQFF.

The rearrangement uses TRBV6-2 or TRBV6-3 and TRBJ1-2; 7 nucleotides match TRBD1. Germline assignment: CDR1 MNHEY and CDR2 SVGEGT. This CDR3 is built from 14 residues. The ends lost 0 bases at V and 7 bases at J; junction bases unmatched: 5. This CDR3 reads CASSYSRQGGGYTF. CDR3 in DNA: TGTGCCAGCAGTTACTCGAGACAGGGAGGTGGCTACACCTTC.

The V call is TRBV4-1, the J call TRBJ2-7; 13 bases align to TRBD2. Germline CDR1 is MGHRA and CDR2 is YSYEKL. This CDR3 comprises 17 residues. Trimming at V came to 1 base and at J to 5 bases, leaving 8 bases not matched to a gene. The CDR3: CASSQVLAGGGDNEQYF. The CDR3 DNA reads TGCGCCAGCAGCCAAGTACTAGCGGGAGGGGGAGACAACGAGCAGTACTTC.

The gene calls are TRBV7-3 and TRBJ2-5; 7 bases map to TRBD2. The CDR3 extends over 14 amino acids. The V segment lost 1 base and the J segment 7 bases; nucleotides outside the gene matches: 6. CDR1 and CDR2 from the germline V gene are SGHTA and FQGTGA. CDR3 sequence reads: CASSLSGREGTQYF. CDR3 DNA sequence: TGTGCCAGCAGCTTAAGCGGCAGGGAGGGGACCCAGTACTTC.

The CDR3: CASSFSRTGGDGYTF. The CDR3, as DNA: TGTGCCAGCAGTTTCTCGCGGACAGGGGGGGATGGCTACACCTTC. The chain combines TRBV27 with TRBJ1-2, with 10 bases identical to TRBD1. The J segment lost 6 bases and the V segment lost 3 bases, leaving 7 bases of the junction unmatched. This CDR3 contains 15 residues. Germline lookup yields CDR1 MNHEY and CDR2 SMNVEV (reference sequence).

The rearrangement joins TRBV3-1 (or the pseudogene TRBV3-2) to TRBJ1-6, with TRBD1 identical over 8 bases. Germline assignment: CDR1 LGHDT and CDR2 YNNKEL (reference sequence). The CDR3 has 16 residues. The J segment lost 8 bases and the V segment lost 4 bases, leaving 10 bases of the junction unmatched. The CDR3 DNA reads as TGTGCCAGCAGCCCAAATACTCAGGGGGCTTATTCACCCCTCCACTTT. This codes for CASSPNTQGAYSPLHF.

CDR3 loop: CASSIPGLAEETQYF. The CDR3 DNA reads TGTGCCAGCAGCATACCGGGACTAGCGGAAGAGACCCAGTACTTC. The V call is TRBV5-6, the J call TRBJ2-5; 11 nucleotides align to TRBD2. CDR1 and CDR2 from the germline V gene are SGHDT and YYEEEE. Trimming cost V 4 bases and J 3 bases; bases outside gene matches: 5. This CDR3 comprises 15 residues.

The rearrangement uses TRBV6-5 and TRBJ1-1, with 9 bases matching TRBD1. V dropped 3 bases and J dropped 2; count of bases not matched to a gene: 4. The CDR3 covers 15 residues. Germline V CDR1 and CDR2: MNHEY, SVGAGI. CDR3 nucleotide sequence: TGTGCCAGCAGTTATCTGACAGGGGGTAACACTGAAGCTTTCTTT. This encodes CASSYLTGGNTEAFF.

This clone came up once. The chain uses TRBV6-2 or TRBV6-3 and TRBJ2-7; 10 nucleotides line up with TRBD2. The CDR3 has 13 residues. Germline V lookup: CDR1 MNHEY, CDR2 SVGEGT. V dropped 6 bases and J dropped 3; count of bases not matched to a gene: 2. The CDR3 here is CASSRTSGYEQYF. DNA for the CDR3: TGTGCCAGCAGCCGGACTAGCGGCTACGAGCAGTACTTC.

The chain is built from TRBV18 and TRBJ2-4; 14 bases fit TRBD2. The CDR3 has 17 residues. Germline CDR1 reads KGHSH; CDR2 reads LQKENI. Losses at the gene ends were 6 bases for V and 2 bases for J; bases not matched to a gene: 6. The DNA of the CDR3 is TGTGCCAGCTCGACCGGACTAGCGGGAGGATCCAAAAACATTCAGTACTTC. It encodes CASSTGLAGGSKNIQYF.

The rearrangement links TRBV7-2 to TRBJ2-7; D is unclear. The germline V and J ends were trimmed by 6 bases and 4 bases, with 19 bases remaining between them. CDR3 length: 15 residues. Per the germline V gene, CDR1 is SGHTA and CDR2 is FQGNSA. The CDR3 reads CASSRLRLLGYEQYF. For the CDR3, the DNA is TGTGCCAGCAGTAGACTCCGGCTCCTTGGGTACGAGCAGTACTTC.

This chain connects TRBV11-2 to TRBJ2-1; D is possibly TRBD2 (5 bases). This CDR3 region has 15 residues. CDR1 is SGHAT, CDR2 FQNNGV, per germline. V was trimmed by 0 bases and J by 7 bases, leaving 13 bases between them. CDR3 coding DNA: TGTGCCAGCAGCTTAGATCGTGGGCCGGGGAATGAGCAGTTCTTC. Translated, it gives CASSLDRGPGNEQFF.